The 9 T cell receptor beta chains given below trace back to one sample, sequenced in a study of blood T cell repertoires in COVID-19 (dated by TCRdb to 2018 to 2021). The library was made by the immunoSEQ multiplex PCR assay. The immuneACCESS repertoire file appears here via TCRdb, limited to in-frame rearrangements. These files lack a portion of the clones; in checked studies, under half of the deficit traces to unresolved V genes, and the cause of the others is not known. The sample records roughly 97,000 clones, over 80% of which are singletons. The biggest ten clones account for roughly 14% of the sample. Sequencing was done on a sample of peripheral blood. The receptor set was obtained from a man between 50 and 59 years old with acute or convalescent COVID-19.

This chain joins TRBV9 and TRBJ2-1; the D is unclear. Trimming stripped 0 bases from V and 5 bases from J, with 6 bases between. In germline, CDR1 is SGDLS, CDR2 YYNGEE. This CDR3 comprises 13 residues. The CDR3 DNA sequence: TGTGCCAGCAGCGTAGGTCAGGACAATGAGCAGTTCTTC. Residues: CASSVGQDNEQFF.

The genes are TRBV5-1 and TRBJ1-2; no definite D call. This CDR3 has 16 residues. Germline lookup yields CDR1 SGHRS and CDR2 YFSETQ. Trimming removed 0 bases at V and 7 bases at J, with 19 bases between. The chain's CDR3 is CASSLVAPRTRGGYTF. In nucleotides, the CDR3 is TGCGCCAGCAGCTTGGTCGCGCCCCGCACCCGCGGTGGCTACACCTTC.

V and J are TRBV10-1 and TRBJ2-7, with a weak D call TRBD2 (6 bases). Germline loops: CDR1 WNHNN, CDR2 SYGVQD (reference sequence). Trimming took off 2 bases at V and 2 bases at J, with 10 bases between the two ends. CDR3 size: 14 residues. The CDR3 DNA follows: TGCGCCAGCAGTGAGCATAGCGGAACCTACGAGCAGTACTTC. It yields the protein CASSEHSGTYEQYF.

A few counts support this clone. The V call is TRBV23-1, the J call TRBJ2-7; TRBD2 matches 7 bases. TRBV23-1 carries the ORF label, with uncertain function. The V gene end was trimmed by 0 bases and the J gene end by 6 bases; junction bases not matched to a gene: 20. The CDR3 has 19 amino acids. The CDR3 DNA follows: TGCGCCAGCAGTCAATCGGGCGATTCTGGCGGGAGATCGAAATGCGAGCAGTACTTC. Translation gives CASSQSGDSGGRSKCEQYF.

The chain recombines TRBV27 with TRBJ1-1; the match to TRBD1 covers 8 bases. The length of the CDR3 is 13 residues. The V segment lost 9 bases and the J segment 1 base; nucleotides outside the gene matches: 4. Germline loops: CDR1 MNHEY, CDR2 SMNVEV (reference sequence). Here the CDR3 reads CASRGTGNTEAFF. Written as DNA, the CDR3 is TGTGCCAGTCGAGGGACAGGGAACACTGAAGCTTTCTTT.

This rearrangement joins TRBV28 to TRBJ1-5; maybe TRBD1 (5 bases). Germline lookup yields CDR1 MDHEN and CDR2 SYDVKM. CDR3 size: 15 residues. V dropped 3 bases and J dropped 0 bases, with 9 bases sitting between them. CDR3 sequence: CASSFLGHSNQPQHF. The CDR3, as DNA: TGTGCCAGCAGTTTCTTGGGGCATAGCAATCAGCCCCAGCATTTT.

This chain links TRBV7-5 with TRBJ1-5. TRBV7-5 is labeled a pseudogene. The CDR3 has 14 residues. CDR3 in amino acids: CVRSRRTSNQPQHF. CDR3 in DNA: TGTGTCAGAAGCAGGAGAACCAGCAATCAGCCCCAGCATTTT.

The chain is built from TRBV4-2 and TRBJ2-7; D is perhaps TRBD2 (5 bases). The germline V gene has CDR1 LGHNA and CDR2 YNFKEQ. This CDR3 region has 14 residues. The ends were cut back, 2 bases at V and 6 bases at J, with 14 bases in the middle. The CDR3, as DNA: TGTGCCAGCAGCCAATTCAGCGGAGTACCCGAGCAGTACTTC. Encoded protein: CASSQFSGVPEQYF.

This chain connects TRBV7-9 to TRBJ1-3; D perhaps matches TRBD1 (5 bases). This CDR3 has 17 residues. Between the trimmed V and J ends, which lost 0 bases and 0 bases, there was a span of 12 bases. Germline CDR1 SEHNR, CDR2 FQNEAQ (reference sequence). The CDR3 loop is CASSLAGRATSGNTIYF. DNA for the CDR3: TGTGCCAGCAGCTTAGCGGGGCGCGCCACCTCTGGAAACACCATATATTTT.